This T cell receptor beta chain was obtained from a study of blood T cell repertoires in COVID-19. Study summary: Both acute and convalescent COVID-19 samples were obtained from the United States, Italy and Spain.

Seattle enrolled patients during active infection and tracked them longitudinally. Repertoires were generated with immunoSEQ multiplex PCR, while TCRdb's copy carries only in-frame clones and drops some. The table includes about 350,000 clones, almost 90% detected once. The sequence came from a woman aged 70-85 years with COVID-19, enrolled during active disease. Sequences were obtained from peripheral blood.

As DNA, the CDR3 is TGTGCCATCAGAAAACAGGGGGCAGATGAAGCTTTCTTT. Amino acids: CAIRKQGADEAFF. The chain is built from TRBV10-3 and TRBJ1-1; 9 bases fit TRBD1. Germline CDR1 and CDR2: ENHRY and SYGVKD. The CDR3 consists of 13 residues. V dropped 6 bases and J dropped 7; count of bases not matched to a gene: 6.